This TCR beta chain comes out of a study of naive and memory T cell subsets. Study-wide results and limits: Especially in CD8 cells, naive repertoires contained a few larger clonotypes, possibly CD45RA-re-expressing memory cells.

The length of the CDR3 is 19 residues. Germline V lookup: CDR1 SGHRS, CDR2 YFSETQ. V lost 9 bases to trimming and J lost 5 bases; unmatched junction nucleotides: 23. Two oligonucleotides, mixed equimolar, formed the beta constant-region primer covering TRBC1 and TRBC2. Four rounds of PCR amplified the ligated cDNA using nested alpha and beta constant-region primers plus SP2. TCRdb used MiXCR to reprocess the UMI-ligation and nested PCR reads, holding one entry per CDR3 protein. The sample contains 150,000 or so distinct CDR3 sequences, roughly 23% of which appear only once. Worth noting for this clonotype: The antigen is unknown.

Sample: naive CD4+ T cells from blood. The receptor comes from a human donor in good health. The genes are TRBV5-1 and TRBJ2-4; 10 bases match TRBD2. This CDR3 is CATKNRPGLARGRENIQYF. For the CDR3, the DNA is TGCGCCACCAAAAACCGTCCGGGACTAGCGAGGGGTCGGGAAAACATTCAGTACTTC.